This T cell receptor beta chain originates from a study of T cells in Graves' hyperthyroidism and ophthalmopathy. Authors of the study amplified TCR beta CDR3 regions from RNA transcripts. Using the HTBI primer set, a first-round RT-PCR was run on the TCR CDR3. TCRdb re-derived calls from the multiplex PCR reads in MiXCR, one entry per CDR3 protein. The top ten hold 15% to 20% of the sample, which has around 560,000 distinct CDR3 sequences, roughly a sixth seen once. Subjects aged 18 to 65 presented with newly diagnosed hyperthyroidism of less than 2 months' duration. Uncontrolled infection, other autoimmune disease, pregnancy or lactation disqualified patients from enrolment. PBMCs were obtained from about 9.9 ml fresh peripheral blood. As regards this clonotype: Its antigen is still unknown. An end of the junction differs from the germline gene, which may be a read error.

The study, taken as a whole, reports: Appearing also in blood were most of the thyroid clonotypes expanded above 0.001.

Sample: blood. The source is a woman younger than 35 with Graves' hyperthyroidism.

This chain's CDR3 is CSARDYSKGRGNTVYF. The CDR3 nucleotides are TGCAGTGCTAGAGATTATTCGAAGGGGCGCGGAAACACCGTATATTTT. The chain has TRBV20-1 and TRBJ1-3, with D perhaps matching TRBD1 (5 bases). This CDR3 has 16 amino acids. CDR1 and CDR2 (germline): DFQATT, SNEGSKA (reference sequence).